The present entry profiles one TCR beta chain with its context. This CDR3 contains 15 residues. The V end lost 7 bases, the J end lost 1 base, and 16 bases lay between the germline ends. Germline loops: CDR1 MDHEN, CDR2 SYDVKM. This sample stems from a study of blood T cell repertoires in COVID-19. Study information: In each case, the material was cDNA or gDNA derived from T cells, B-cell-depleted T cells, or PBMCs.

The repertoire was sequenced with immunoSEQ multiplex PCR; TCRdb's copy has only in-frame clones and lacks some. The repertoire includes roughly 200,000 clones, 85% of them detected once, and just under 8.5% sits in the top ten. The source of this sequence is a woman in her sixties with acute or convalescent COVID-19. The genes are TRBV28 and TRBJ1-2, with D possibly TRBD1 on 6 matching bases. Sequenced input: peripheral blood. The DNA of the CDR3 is TGTGCCAGCATTGGGGGCCAGGGTCTTAACTATGGCTACACCTTC. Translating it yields CASIGGQGLNYGYTF.